This section outlines one T cell receptor (beta chain) sequence together with its context. The sample originates from a study of siplizumab effects on memory and regulatory T cells. V shed 5 bases and J shed 0 bases, with 2 bases lying between them. This CDR3 has 11 residues. Germline CDR1 is SEHNR and CDR2 is FQNEAQ (reference sequence). TCRdb's table, derived via immunoSEQ multiplex PCR, lists solely in-frame clones and lacks some. The table includes fewer than 85,000 clones, 85% to 95% detected once. The rearrangement joins TRBV7-9 to TRBJ2-7; D not certain. Input material: CD8+ T cells sorted from blood. The clonotype was recovered from a human donor in good health. CDR3 loop: CASSNSYEQYF. The CDR3 bases are TGTGCCAGCAGCAACTCCTACGAGCAGTACTTC. Supplemented by reference TRBV7-9 and TRBJ2-7, the full variable domain reads DTGVSQNPRHKITKRGQNVTFRCDPISEHNRLYWYRQTLGQGPEFLTYFQNEAQLEKSRLLSDRFSAERPKGSFSTLEIQRTEQGDSAMYLCASSNSYEQYFGPGTRLTVT.